The rows below give T cell receptor beta chains drawn from one sample of a study of beta chain features in type 1 diabetes. The repertoire was sequenced with immunoSEQ multiplex PCR; TCRdb's copy has only in-frame clones and lacks some. The repertoire holds 130,000 or so clones, with over 8% as singletons. Material for sequencing was central memory CD4+ T cells from blood. These receptors were taken from a woman aged 40-49 years in good health. Each CDR3 is given with its conserved first and last residue. D genes are given only for firm matches. Clone size appears in some rows only: once, few, many, or a class for an expanded clone.

-	TRBV27	-	TRBJ2-6	TGTGCCAGCAGTTTTAGCCGCCACCACTCTGGGGCCAACGTCCTGACTTTC	CASSFSRHHSGANVLTF
-	TRBV5-1	-	TRBJ2-1	TGCGCCAGCAGCCTCCCCGCGCCGGGGGACCACTTCAATGAGCAGTTCTTC	CASSLPAPGDHFNEQFF
-	TRBV5-1	few	TRBJ1-2	TGCGCCAGCAGCTTGAAGGCCACAGAGGGCTACACCTTC	CASSLKATEGYTF
-	TRBV5-1	few	TRBJ2-7	TGCGCCAGCAGCTTGATAAGTGCAGGCGCCTCGGGGGAGCAGTACTTC	CASSLISAGASGEQYF
TRBD1	TRBV19	-	TRBJ2-7	TGTGCCAGTAGCTGGACAGGGAAAGCCTACGAGCAGTACTTC	CASSWTGKAYEQYF
TRBD1	TRBV25-1	few	TRBJ1-1	TGTGCCAGCAGTGCCGGGACAGGGGGATGGAACACTGAAGCTTTCTTT	CASSAGTGGWNTEAFF
TRBD1	TRBV18	few	TRBJ2-3	TGTGCCAGCTCGCCTCCAGGGACAGGCCGCACAGATACGCAGTATTTT	CASSPPGTGRTDTQYF
TRBD1	TRBV6-5	few	TRBJ1-1	TGTGCCAGCAGTTCTTCAAGGGGGCAAACTGAAGCTTTCTTT	CASSSSRGQTEAFF
TRBD1	TRBV5-1	-	TRBJ2-7	TGCGCCAGCAGCTATCAGGGGGCGCCAGAGCAGTACTTC	CASSYQGAPEQYF
-	TRBV2	-	TRBJ2-5	TGTGCCAGCAGACCGGACTACAAGCGGGAGACCCAGTACTTC	CASRPDYKRETQYF